This T cell receptor (beta chain) was captured in a study of CD4 and CD8 cells across lung adenocarcinoma regions. TCRdb re-analysed the PCR reads in MiXCR, keeping a single row per CDR3 protein. This sample carries fewer than 20,000 distinct CDR3 sequences, less than 55% of them seen once, and the ten largest clones take approximately 29%. The CDR3 runs to 13 residues. The germline gives CDR1 SGHRS, CDR2 YFSETQ. The genes are TRBV5-1 and TRBJ2-3; D is perhaps TRBD2 (6 bases). The closer fit of TRBJ2-7 to the DNA end suggests the J call may be wrong. Sequenced sample: CD8+ T cells from the center of a lung tumor. This receptor was identified in a female donor with lung adenocarcinoma. The CD4 and CD8 labels of this study may be unreliable. The CDR3 coding sequence is TGCGCCAGCGGGTTGGGAGGCAAAGATACGCAGTACTTC. This sequence encodes CASGLGGKDTQYF.